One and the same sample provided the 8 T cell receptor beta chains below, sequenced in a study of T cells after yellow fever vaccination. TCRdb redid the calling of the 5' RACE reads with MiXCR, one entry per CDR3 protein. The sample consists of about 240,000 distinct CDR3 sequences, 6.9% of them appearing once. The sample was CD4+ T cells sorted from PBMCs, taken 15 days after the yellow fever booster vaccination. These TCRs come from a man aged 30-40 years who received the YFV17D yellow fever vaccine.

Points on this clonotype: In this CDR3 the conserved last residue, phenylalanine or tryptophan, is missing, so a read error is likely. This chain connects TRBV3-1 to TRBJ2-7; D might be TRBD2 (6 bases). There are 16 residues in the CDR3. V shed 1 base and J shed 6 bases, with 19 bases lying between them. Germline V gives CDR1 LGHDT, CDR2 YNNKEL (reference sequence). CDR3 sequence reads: CASSQGVLEGRIEQYY. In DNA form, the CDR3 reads TGTGCCAGCAGCCAAGGTGTTTTGGAGGGGAGGATCGAGCAGTACTAC.

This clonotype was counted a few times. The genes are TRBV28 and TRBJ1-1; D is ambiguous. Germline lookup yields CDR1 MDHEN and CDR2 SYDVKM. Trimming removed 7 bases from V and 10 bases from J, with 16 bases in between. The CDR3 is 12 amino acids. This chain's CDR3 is CASTNRVGGAFF. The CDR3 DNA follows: TGTGCCAGCACCAATAGAGTTGGCGGAGCTTTCTTT.

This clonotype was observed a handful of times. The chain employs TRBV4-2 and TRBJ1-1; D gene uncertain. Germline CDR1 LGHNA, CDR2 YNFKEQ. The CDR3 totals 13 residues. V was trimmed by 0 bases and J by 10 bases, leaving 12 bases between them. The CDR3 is CASSQDHGERAFF. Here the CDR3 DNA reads TGTGCCAGCAGCCAAGATCATGGAGAGAGAGCTTTCTTT.

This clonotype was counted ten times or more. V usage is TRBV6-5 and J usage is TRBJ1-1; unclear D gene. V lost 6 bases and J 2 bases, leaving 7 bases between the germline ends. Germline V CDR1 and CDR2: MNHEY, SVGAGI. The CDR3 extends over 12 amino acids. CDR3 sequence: CASRRENTEAFF. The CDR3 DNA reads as TGTGCCAGCAGAAGGGAAAACACTGAAGCTTTCTTT.

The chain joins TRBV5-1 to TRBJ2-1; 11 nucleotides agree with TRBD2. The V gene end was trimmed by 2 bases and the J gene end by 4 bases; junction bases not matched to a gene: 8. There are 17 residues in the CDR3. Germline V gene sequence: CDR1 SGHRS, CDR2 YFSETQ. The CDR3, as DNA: TGCGCCAGCAGCTTCGGACTAGCGGGTTACACTTACAATGAGCAGTTCTTC. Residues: CASSFGLAGYTYNEQFF.

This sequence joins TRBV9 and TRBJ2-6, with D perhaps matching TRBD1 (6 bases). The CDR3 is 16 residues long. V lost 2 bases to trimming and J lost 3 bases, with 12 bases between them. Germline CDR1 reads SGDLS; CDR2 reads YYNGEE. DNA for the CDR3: TGTGCCAGCAGCGTGTTTTCAGGGGATGGGGCCAACGTCCTGACTTTC. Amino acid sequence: CASSVFSGDGANVLTF. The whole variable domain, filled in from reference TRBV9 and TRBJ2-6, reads DSGVTQTPKHLITATGQRVTLRCSPRSGDLSVYWYQQSLDQGLQFLIQYYNGEERAKGNILERFSAQQFPDLHSELNLSSLELGDSALYFCASSVFSGDGANVLTFGAGSRLTVL.

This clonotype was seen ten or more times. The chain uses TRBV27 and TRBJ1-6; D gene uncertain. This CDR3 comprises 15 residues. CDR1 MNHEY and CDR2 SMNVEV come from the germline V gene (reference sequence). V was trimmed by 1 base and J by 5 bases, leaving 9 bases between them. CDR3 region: CASSLLGYDNSPLHF. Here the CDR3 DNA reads TGTGCCAGCAGTTTATTGGGGTACGATAATTCACCCCTCCACTTT.

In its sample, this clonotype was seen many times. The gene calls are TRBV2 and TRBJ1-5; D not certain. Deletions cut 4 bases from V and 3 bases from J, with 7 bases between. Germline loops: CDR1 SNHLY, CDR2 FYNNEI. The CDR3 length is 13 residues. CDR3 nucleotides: TGTGCCAGCAGTGCCGAGAACAATCAGCCCCAGCATTTT. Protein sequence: CASSAENNQPQHF.